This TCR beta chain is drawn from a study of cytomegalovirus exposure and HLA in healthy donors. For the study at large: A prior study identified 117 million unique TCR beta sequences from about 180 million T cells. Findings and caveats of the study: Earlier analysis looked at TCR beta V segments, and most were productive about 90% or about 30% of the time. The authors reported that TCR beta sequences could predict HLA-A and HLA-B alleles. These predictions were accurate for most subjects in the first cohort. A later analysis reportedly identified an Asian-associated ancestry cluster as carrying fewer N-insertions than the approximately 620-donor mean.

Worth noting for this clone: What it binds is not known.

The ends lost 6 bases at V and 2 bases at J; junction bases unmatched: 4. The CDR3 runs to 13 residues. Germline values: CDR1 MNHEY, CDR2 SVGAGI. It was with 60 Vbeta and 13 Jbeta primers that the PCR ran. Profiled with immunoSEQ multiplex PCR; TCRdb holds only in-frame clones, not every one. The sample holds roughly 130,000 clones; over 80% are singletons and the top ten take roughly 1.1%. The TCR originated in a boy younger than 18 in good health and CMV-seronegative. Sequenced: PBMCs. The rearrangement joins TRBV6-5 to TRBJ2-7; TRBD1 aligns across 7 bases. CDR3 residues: CASSRDRAYEQYF. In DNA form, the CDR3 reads TGTGCCAGCAGCCGGGACAGAGCCTACGAGCAGTACTTC.